This T cell receptor beta chain emerged from a study of blood T cell repertoires in COVID-19. Across the study: Sites in the United States, Italy and Spain provided acute and convalescent COVID-19 samples. T cells, B-cell-depleted T cells, or PBMCs provided the cDNA or gDNA that served as material.

Original methodology: Estimated nucleated cell counts came from reference gene primer amplification. Profiled with immunoSEQ multiplex PCR; TCRdb holds only in-frame clones, not every one. V and J calls and clone size are copied from that table; D and trimming were computed from the DNA. The table shows some 42,000 clones, with around 94% occurring only once. The sample comprised peripheral blood. This receptor was identified in a man in his fifties or sixties with active COVID-19.

CDR3 in DNA: TGTGCCAGCAGCCCTGACAGATCAACTAATGAAAAACTGTTTTTT. Its protein product is CASSPDRSTNEKLFF. The rearrangement links TRBV28 to TRBJ1-4; weak D call: TRBD1 (5 bases). V lost 6 bases to trimming and J lost 0 bases, with 11 bases between them. The CDR3 consists of 15 residues. Germline V gives CDR1 MDHEN, CDR2 SYDVKM.